The 5 T cell receptor beta chains given below trace back to one sample, sequenced in a study of spatial heterogeneity in lung cancer. MiXCR, run by TCRdb on the 5' RACE reads, gives a single entry per CDR3 protein. This table has about 21,000 distinct CDR3 sequences, under 6% appearing once. Stated time point: sample taken at primary tumor resection. Whole RNA came from tumor, nontumor lung or frozen PBMC and was sequenced without being sorted. The sample in question was PBMCs, obtained at surgery. These receptors were obtained from a male donor with early-stage non-small cell lung cancer.

This clonotype was detected many times. The J gene is TRBJ2-3, the V gene TRBV5-4, with a possible D match to TRBD1 (6 bases). The CDR3 is 16 residues long. V gave up 1 base and J gave up 2 bases, with 14 bases separating them. Germline V gene lookup returns CDR1 SGHNT and CDR2 YYREEE (reference sequence). CDR3 nucleotides: TGTGCCAGCAGCTTGAAGGGGGATGGGTACACAGATACGCAGTATTTT. It specifies CASSLKGDGYTDTQYF. The full variable domain, completed using reference TRBV5-4 and TRBJ2-3, is ETGVTQSPTHLIKTRGQQVTLRCSSQSGHNTVSWYQQALGQGPQFIFQYYREEENGRGNFPPRFSGLQFPNYSSELNVNALELDDSALYLCASSLKGDGYTDTQYFGPGTRLTVL.

There are many counts of this clonotype. The chain links TRBV5-1 to TRBJ1-1; TRBD1 might be the D (6 bases). Germline V gives CDR1 SGHRS, CDR2 YFSETQ. This CDR3 spans 14 amino acids. Deletions cut 3 bases from V and 0 bases from J, with 9 bases between. CDR3 residues: CASSSRGMNTEAFF. The DNA for the CDR3 is TGCGCCAGCAGCTCCAGGGGTATGAACACTGAAGCTTTCTTT.

This clonotype showed up many times. The rearrangement joins TRBV3-1 to TRBJ2-7; 7 bases match TRBD2. CDR1 is LGHDT and CDR2 is YNNKEL in the germline V gene (reference sequence). Trimming took 6 bases from V and 0 from J; bases not matched to a gene: 20. This CDR3 region has 19 residues. This CDR3 is CASSLTYPAVREGSYEQYF. CDR3 bases: TGTGCCAGCAGTCTAACATACCCAGCCGTCAGGGAGGGCTCCTACGAGCAGTACTTC.

By its share, this clonotype is medium-sized. The V gene is TRBV29-1, the J gene TRBJ2-7; perhaps TRBD2 as D (5 bases). The CDR3 spans 19 residues. Germline V gene lookup returns CDR1 SQVTM and CDR2 ANQGSEA. Trimming stripped 6 bases from V and 0 bases from J, with 30 bases between. CDR3 protein: CSVRTTSREGKVLSYEQYF. The CDR3, as DNA: TGCAGCGTCCGCACGACCTCGCGAGAGGGTAAAGTCCTCTCCTACGAGCAGTACTTC.

This clonotype was counted ten times or more. The genes are TRBV2 and TRBJ1-5; D may be TRBD1 (5 bases). This CDR3 comprises 15 residues. Trimming stripped 1 base from V and 2 bases from J, with 9 bases between. Per germline, CDR1 SNHLY and CDR2 FYNNEI. The CDR3 loop reads CASSEVDMGNQPQHF. The DNA of the CDR3 is TGTGCCAGCAGTGAAGTGGACATGGGCAATCAGCCCCAGCATTTT.